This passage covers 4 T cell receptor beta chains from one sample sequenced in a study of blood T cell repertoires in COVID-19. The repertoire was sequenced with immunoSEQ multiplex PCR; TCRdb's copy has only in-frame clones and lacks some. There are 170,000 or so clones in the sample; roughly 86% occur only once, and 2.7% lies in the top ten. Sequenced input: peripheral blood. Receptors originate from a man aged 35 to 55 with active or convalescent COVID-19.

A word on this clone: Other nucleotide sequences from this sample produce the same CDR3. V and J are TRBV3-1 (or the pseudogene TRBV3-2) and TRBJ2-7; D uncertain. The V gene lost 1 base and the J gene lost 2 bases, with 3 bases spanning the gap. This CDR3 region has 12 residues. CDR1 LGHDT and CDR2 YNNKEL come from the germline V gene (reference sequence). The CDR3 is CASSQATYEQYF. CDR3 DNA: TGTGCCAGCAGCCAAGCCACCTACGAGCAGTACTTC.

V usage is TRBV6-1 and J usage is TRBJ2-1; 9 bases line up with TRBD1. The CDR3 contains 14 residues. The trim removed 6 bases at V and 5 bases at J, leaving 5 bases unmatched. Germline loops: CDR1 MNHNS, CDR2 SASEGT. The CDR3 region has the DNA TGTGCCAGCAGAACAGGGGGCTCGGACAATGAGCAGTTCTTC. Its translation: CASRTGGSDNEQFF.

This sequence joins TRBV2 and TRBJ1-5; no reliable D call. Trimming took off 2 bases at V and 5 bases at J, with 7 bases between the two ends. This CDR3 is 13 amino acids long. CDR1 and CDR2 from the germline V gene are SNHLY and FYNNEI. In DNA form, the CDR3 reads TGTGCCAGCAGTGAAACCCGGTATCAGCCCCAGCATTTT. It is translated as CASSETRYQPQHF.

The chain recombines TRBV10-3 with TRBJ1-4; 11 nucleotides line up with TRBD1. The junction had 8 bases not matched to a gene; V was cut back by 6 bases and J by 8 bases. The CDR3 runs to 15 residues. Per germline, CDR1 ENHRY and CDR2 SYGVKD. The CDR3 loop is CAIREPGQGAEKLFF. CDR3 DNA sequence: TGTGCCATCAGGGAACCCGGACAGGGGGCCGAAAAACTGTTTTTT.